Listed here are 7 T cell receptor beta chains from one sample, sequenced in a study of CD8 T cells in ankylosing spondylitis. TCRdb analysed the 5' RACE reads with MiXCR anew, one entry per CDR3 protein. The sample lists some 240,000 distinct CDR3 sequences, 24% occurring once. The sequencing input was blood, either unsorted or a sorted T cell fraction (not recorded which). These receptors all come from a male donor with ankylosing spondylitis or in good health (not recorded which).

V is TRBV20-1 and J is TRBJ2-4; D is uncertain. Trimming removed 6 bases at V and 5 bases at J, with 11 bases between. CDR3 length equals 12 residues. Per germline, CDR1 DFQATT and CDR2 SNEGSKA (reference sequence). The CDR3 DNA is TGCAGTGCCAGAAGGACCCAAAACATTCAGTACTTC. Translation gives CSARRTQNIQYF.

This clonotype has at least ten counts. V gene TRBV12-3 or TRBV12-4 combines with J gene TRBJ1-6; TRBD1 agrees at 8 bases. CDR3 length: 15 amino acids. V was pared by 4 bases and J by 5 bases, with 4 bases of the junction left unmatched. CDR3 sequence: CASSSGTGDNSPLHF. CDR3 nucleotide sequence: TGTGCCAGCAGTTCTGGGACAGGTGATAATTCACCCCTCCACTTT.

The genes are TRBV9 and TRBJ2-1; perhaps D is TRBD1 or TRBD2 (5 bases each). The CDR3 is made up of 16 amino acids. With 4 bases removed from V and 1 base from J, the gap between germline ends came to 15 bases. The germline V gene encodes CDR1 SGDLS and CDR2 YYNGEE. The CDR3 DNA follows: TGTGCCAGCAGCCCATCCGGGACCCCGTCCTACAATGAGCAGTTCTTC. It translates to CASSPSGTPSYNEQFF. Full variable domain (rest looked up from reference TRBV9 and TRBJ2-1): DSGVTQTPKHLITATGQRVTLRCSPRSGDLSVYWYQQSLDQGLQFLIQYYNGEERAKGNILERFSAQQFPDLHSELNLSSLELGDSALYFCASSPSGTPSYNEQFFGPGTRLTVL.

The chain joins TRBV29-1 to TRBJ2-7; D gene uncertain. CDR1 and CDR2 from the germline V gene are SQVTM and ANQGSEA. Trimming took off 7 bases at V and 2 bases at J, with 15 bases between the two ends. CDR3 length equals 13 residues. The CDR3: CSAPRHATYEQYF. CDR3 coding DNA: TGCAGCGCGCCCCGGCACGCCACCTACGAGCAGTACTTC.

The rearrangement uses TRBV5-1 and TRBJ2-1, with D maybe TRBD2 (5 bases). The CDR3 runs to 15 residues. Trimming left V 4 bases short and J 7 bases short, with 18 bases between. CDR1 is SGHRS and CDR2 is YFSETQ in the germline V gene. Written as DNA, the CDR3 is TGCGCCAGCAGCCCCACACAAGCGGTTATAAATGAGCAGTTCTTC. This gives the protein CASSPTQAVINEQFF.

This clonotype was counted at least ten times. The V call is TRBV4-2, the J call TRBJ2-1; D unresolved. CDR3 length equals 15 residues. Per germline, CDR1 LGHNA and CDR2 YNFKEQ. With 0 bases removed from V and 1 base from J, the gap between germline ends came to 7 bases. CDR3 in DNA: TGTGCCAGCAGCCAAGAAGTAGGGTCCTACAATGAGCAGTTCTTC. It translates to CASSQEVGSYNEQFF.

This clonotype was observed many times. The genes are TRBV20-1 and TRBJ1-2, with D possibly TRBD1 on 6 matching bases. The germline V gene has CDR1 DFQATT and CDR2 SNEGSKA (reference sequence). The CDR3 spans 12 residues. Deletions cut 0 bases from V and 6 bases from J, with 8 bases between. The CDR3 coding sequence is TGCAGTGCTAGAGAGGGGGCCGATGGCTACACCTTC. Protein product: CSAREGADGYTF.